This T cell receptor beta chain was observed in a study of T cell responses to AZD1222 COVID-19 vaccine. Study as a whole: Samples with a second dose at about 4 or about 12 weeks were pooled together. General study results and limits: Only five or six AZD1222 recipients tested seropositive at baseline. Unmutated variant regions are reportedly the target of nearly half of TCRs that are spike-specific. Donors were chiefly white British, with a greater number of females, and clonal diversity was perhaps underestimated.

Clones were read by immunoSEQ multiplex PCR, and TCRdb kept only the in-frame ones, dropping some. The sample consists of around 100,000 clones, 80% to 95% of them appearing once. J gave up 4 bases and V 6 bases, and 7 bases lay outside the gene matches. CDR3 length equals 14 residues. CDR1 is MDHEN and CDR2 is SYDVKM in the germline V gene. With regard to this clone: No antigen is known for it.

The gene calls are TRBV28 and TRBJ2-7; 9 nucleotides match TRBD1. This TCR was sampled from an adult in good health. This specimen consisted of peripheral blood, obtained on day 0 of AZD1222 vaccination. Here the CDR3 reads CASRTGTGLYEQYF. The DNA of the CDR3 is TGTGCCAGCAGAACCGGGACAGGGCTTTACGAGCAGTACTTC.